Sequencing of this T cell receptor beta chain was carried out in a study of PD-1 blockade in classical Hodgkin lymphoma. Study outcomes and limitations: Baseline diversity in complete responders resembled that of newly diagnosed patients.

Produced via immunoSEQ multiplex PCR; TCRdb's table is partial and in-frame only. Among 95,000 to 120,000 clones listed, about 89% were seen once. Patients all relapsed after autologous stem cell transplantation, and there was variation in brentuximab vedotin exposure. On this clone: Antigen specificity is unknown.

The germline V and J ends were trimmed by 3 bases and 6 bases, with 12 bases remaining between them. The CDR3 is made up of 13 amino acids. CDR1 KGHSH and CDR2 LQKENI come from the germline V gene. This chain links TRBV18 with TRBJ2-7; no definite D call. This TCR derives from a human donor with classical Hodgkin lymphoma. Sequences were derived from peripheral blood mononuclear cells (PBMCs), sampled before the second cycle of nivolumab. The CDR3 is CASSPRTASEQYF. DNA of the CDR3: TGTGCCAGCTCACCGAGGACCGCGAGCGAGCAGTACTTC. The full variable domain, its missing parts supplied by reference TRBV18 and TRBJ2-7, is NAGVMQNPRHLVRRRGQEARLRCSPMKGHSHVYWYRQLPEEGLKFMVYLQKENIIDESGMPKERFSAEFPKEGPSILRIQQVVRGDSAAYFCASSPRTASEQYFGPGTRLTVT.